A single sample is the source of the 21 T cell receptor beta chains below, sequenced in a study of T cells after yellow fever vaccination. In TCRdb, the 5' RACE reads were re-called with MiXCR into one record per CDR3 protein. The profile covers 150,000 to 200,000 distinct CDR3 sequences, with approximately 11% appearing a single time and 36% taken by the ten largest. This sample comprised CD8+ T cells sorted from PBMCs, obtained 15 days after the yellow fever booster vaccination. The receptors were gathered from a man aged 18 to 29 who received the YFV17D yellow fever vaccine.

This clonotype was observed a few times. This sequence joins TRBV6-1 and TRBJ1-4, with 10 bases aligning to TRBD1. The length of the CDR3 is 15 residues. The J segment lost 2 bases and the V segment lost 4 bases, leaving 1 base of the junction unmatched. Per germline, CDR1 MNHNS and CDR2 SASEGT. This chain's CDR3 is CASSGQGATNEKLFF. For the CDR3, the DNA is TGTGCCAGCAGTGGACAGGGGGCGACTAATGAAAAACTGTTTTTT.

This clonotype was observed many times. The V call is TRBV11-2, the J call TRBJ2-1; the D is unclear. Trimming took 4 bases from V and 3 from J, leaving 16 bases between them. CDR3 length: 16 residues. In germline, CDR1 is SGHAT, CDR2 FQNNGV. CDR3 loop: CASSSTDRVLYNEQFF. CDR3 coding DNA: TGTGCCAGCAGCTCGACGGACCGAGTCCTCTACAATGAGCAGTTCTTC.

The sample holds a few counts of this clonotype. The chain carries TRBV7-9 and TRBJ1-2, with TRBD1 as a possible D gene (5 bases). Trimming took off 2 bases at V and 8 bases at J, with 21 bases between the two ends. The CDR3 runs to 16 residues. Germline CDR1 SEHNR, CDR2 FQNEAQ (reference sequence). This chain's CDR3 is CASSLQERGHREGYTF. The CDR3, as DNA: TGTGCCAGCAGCTTACAGGAACGGGGCCATCGCGAGGGCTACACCTTC.

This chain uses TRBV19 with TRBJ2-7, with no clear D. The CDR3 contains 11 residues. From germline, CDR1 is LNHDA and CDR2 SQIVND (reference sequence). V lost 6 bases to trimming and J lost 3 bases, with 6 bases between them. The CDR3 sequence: CASSGYYEQYF. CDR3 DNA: TGTGCCAGTAGCGGATACTACGAGCAGTACTTC.

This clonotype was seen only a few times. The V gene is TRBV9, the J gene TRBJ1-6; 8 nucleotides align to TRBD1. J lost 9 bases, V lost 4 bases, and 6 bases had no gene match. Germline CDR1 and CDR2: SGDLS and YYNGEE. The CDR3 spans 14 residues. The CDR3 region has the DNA TGTGCCAGCAGCCTCGACAGGGGAGGTTCACCCCTCCACTTT. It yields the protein CASSLDRGGSPLHF. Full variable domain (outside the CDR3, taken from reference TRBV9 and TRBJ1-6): DSGVTQTPKHLITATGQRVTLRCSPRSGDLSVYWYQQSLDQGLQFLIQYYNGEERAKGNILERFSAQQFPDLHSELNLSSLELGDSALYFCASSLDRGGSPLHFGNGTRLTVT.

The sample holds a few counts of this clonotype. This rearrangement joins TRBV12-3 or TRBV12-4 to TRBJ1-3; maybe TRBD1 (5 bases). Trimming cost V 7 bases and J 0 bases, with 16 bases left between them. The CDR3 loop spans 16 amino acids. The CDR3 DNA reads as TGTGCCAGCAATAGACCGGGACGAAGCTCTGGAAACACCATATATTTT. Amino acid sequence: CASNRPGRSSGNTIYF.

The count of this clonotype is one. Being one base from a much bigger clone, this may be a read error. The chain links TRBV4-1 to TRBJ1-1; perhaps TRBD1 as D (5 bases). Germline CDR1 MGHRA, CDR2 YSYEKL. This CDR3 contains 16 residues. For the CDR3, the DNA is TGCGCCAGCAGCAGACAGACCTTTCCTACGAACCCTGAAGCTTTCTTT. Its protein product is CASSRQTFPTNPEAFF.

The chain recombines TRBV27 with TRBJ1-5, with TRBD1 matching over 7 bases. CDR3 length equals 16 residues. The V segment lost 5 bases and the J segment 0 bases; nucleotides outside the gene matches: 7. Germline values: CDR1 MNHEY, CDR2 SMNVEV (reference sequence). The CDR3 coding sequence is TGTGCCAGCAGTGCACGGACAGGTTATAGCAATCAGCCCCAGCATTTT. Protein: CASSARTGYSNQPQHF.

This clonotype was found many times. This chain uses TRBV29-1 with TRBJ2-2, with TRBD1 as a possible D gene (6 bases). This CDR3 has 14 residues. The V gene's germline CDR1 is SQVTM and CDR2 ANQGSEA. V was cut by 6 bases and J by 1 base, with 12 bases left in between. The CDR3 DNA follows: TGCAGCGTGGAGGACAGCGAGAACACCGGGGAGCTGTTTTTT. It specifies CSVEDSENTGELFF.

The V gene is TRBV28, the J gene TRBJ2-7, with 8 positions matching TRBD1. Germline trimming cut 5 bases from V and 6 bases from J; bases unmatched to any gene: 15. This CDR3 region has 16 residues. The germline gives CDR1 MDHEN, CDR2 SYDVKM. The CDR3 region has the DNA TGTGCCAGCAGTCCCCGGGACAGGTTGGACCACCTCGAGCAGTACGTC. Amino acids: CASSPRDRLDHLEQYV.

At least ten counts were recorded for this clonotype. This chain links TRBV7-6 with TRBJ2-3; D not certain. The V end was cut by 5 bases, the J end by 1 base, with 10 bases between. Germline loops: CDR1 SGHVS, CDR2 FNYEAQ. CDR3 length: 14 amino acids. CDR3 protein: CASSPLARTDTQYF. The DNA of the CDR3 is TGTGCCAGCAGCCCTCTTGCACGCACAGATACGCAGTATTTT.

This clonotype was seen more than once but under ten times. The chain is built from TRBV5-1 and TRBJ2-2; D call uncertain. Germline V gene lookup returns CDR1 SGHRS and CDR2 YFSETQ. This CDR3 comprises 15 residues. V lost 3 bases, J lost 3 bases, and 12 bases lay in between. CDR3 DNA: TGCGCCAGCAGCTCACCAGACTCATACACCGGGGAGCTGTTTTTT. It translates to CASSSPDSYTGELFF.

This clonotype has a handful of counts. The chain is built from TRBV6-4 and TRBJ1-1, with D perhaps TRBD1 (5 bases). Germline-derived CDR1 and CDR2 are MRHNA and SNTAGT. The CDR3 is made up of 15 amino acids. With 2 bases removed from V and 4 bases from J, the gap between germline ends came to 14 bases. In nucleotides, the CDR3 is TGTGCCAGCAGTGACCCGGCAGGGTCGAGCACTGAAGCTTTCTTT. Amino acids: CASSDPAGSSTEAFF.

The CDR3 coding sequence is TGCAGTGCTACTTCAGGGTCTGGCGAGCAGTACTTC. As protein: CSATSGSGEQYF. The genes are TRBV20-1 and TRBJ2-7; possibly TRBD1 for D (5 bases). The CDR3 covers 12 residues. Germline-derived CDR1 and CDR2 are DFQATT and SNEGSKA (reference sequence). The V end was cut by 4 bases, the J end by 6 bases, with 13 bases between.

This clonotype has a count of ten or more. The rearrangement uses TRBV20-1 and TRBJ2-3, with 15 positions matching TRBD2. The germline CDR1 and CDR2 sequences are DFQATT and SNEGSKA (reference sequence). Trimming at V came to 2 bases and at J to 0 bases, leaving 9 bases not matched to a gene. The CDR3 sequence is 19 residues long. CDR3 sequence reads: CSARLGTSGGIWSTDTQYF. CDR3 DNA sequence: TGCAGTGCTAGACTTGGGACTAGCGGGGGGATCTGGAGCACAGATACGCAGTATTTT.

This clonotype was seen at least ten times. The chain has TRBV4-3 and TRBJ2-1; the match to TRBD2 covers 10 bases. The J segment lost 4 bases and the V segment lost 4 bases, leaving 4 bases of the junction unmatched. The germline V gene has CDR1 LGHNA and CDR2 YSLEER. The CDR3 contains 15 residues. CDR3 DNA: TGCGCCAGCAGCCCTGGGACTAGCGCGTACAATGAGCAGTTCTTC. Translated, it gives CASSPGTSAYNEQFF.

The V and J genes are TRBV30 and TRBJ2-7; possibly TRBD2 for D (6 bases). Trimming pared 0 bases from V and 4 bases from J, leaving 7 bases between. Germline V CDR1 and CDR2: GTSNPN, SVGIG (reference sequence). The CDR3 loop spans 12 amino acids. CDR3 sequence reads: CAWSVGRYEQYF. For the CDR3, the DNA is TGTGCCTGGAGTGTTGGGAGGTACGAGCAGTACTTC.

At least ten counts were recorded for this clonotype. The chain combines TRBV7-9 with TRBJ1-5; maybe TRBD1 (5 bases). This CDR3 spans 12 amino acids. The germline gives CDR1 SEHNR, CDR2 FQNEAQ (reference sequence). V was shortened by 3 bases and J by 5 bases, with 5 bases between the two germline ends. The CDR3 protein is CASSLGDQPQHF. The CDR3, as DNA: TGTGCCAGCAGCTTGGGGGATCAGCCCCAGCATTTT.

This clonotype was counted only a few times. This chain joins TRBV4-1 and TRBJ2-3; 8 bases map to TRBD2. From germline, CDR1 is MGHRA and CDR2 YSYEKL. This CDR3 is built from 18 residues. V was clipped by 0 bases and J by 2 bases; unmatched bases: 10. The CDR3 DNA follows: TGCGCCAGCAGCCAAGACGGGACGGGACTAGAGATCACAGATACGCAGTATTTT. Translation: CASSQDGTGLEITDTQYF.

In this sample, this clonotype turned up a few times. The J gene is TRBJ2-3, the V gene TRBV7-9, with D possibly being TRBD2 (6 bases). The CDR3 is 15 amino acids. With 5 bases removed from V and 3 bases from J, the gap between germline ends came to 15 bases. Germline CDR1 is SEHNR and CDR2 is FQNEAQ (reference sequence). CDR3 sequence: CASSPVRGVTDTQYF. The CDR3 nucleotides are TGTGCCAGCAGCCCTGTCCGCGGGGTAACAGATACGCAGTATTTT.

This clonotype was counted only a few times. The CDR3 region is CASKTGGSPLHF. CDR3 coding DNA: TGTGCCAGCAAGACCGGCGGTTCACCCCTCCACTTT. The chain recombines TRBV7-9 with TRBJ1-6; D remains ambiguous. The CDR3 length is 12 residues. V was pared by 7 bases and J by 9 bases, with 10 bases between. The V gene's germline CDR1 is SEHNR and CDR2 FQNEAQ (reference sequence).